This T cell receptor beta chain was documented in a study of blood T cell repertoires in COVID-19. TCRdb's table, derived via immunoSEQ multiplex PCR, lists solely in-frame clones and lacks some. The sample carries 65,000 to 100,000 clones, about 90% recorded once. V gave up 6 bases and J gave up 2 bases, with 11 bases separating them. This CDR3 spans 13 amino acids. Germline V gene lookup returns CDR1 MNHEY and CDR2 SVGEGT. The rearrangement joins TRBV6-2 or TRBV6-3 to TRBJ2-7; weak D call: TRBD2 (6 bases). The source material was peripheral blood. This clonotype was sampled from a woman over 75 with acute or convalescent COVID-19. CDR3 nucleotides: TGTGCCAGCAGCGGGACTGATGCCTACGAGCAGTACTTC. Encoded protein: CASSGTDAYEQYF.